This TCR beta chain was sequenced in a study of blood T cell repertoires in COVID-19. As for the study in general: COVID-19 samples from acute and convalescent phases originated in the United States, Italy and Spain. T cells, B-cell-depleted T cells, or PBMCs supplied cDNA or gDNA.

Original processing methods: Amplification with reference gene primers provided the estimates of nucleated cell counts. Clones were sequenced by immunoSEQ multiplex PCR, and TCRdb holds only the in-frame ones, with some missing. The V and J calls and clone size come from that table; D and trimming were worked out from the DNA. The top ten hold 5.5% to 7.5% of the sample, which has over 45,000 clones, around 87% seen once. CDR3 length: 15 residues. The germline V and J ends were trimmed by 6 bases and 1 base, with 16 bases remaining between them. CDR1 and CDR2 from the germline V gene are MNHEY and SVGAGI.

What was sequenced was peripheral blood. The chain links TRBV6-5 to TRBJ2-7, with D perhaps matching TRBD2 (6 bases). The receptor was derived from a man between 50 and 59 years old with active COVID-19. CDR3 sequence reads: CASSLDGGFSYEQYF. The DNA for the CDR3 is TGTGCCAGCAGCCTTGATGGAGGGTTTTCCTACGAGCAGTACTTC.